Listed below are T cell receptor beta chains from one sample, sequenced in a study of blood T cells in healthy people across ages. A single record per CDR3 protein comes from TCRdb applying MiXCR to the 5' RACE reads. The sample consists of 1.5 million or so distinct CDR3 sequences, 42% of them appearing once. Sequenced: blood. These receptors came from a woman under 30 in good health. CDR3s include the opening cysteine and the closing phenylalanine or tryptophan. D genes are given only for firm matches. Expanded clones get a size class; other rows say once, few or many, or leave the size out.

TGTGCCAGCAGTGTGGGACAGAAGTACGAGCAGTACTTC | CASSVGQKYEQYF | TRBV7-2 | TRBD1 | TRBJ2-7 | few
TGCAGTGCTAGAGACTCCAGACAGGTCAGCTCCTACGAGCAGTACTTC | CSARDSRQVSSYEQYF | TRBV20-1 | . | TRBJ2-7 | .
TGTGCCAGCAGTGGTAGCGGGGGGTCCATGGATACGCAGTATTTT | CASSGSGGSMDTQYF | TRBV6-1 | TRBD2 | TRBJ2-3 | few
TGTGCCAGCAGTTCCCCGAAAAACATTCAGTACTTC | CASSSPKNIQYF | TRBV27 | . | TRBJ2-4 | .
TGCAGTGCCTTCGGGCGGGCTTCGGAGACCCAGTACTTC | CSAFGRASETQYF | TRBV20-1 | . | TRBJ2-5 | .
TGTGCCAGCAGCGTACCCCCAGGGAAAGGATCACCCCTCCACTTT | CASSVPPGKGSPLHF | TRBV9 | . | TRBJ1-6 | .
TGCAGTGCTAGAGGGGTACAGGGGCCCTCCTACAATGAGCAGTTCTTC | CSARGVQGPSYNEQFF | TRBV20-1 | TRBD1 | TRBJ2-1 | .
TGTGCCAGCAGCCAAGATAGGCTAGCGTGGTGGAATGAGCAGTTCTTC | CASSQDRLAWWNEQFF | TRBV14 | . | TRBJ2-1 | .
TGTGCCAGCAGTTACTGGCCCCAGGGGGTTGATTCACCCCTCCACTTT | CASSYWPQGVDSPLHF | TRBV6-5 | TRBD1 | TRBJ1-6 | .
TGCAGCACCACCGGGACTTCCTACGAGCAGTACTTC | CSTTGTSYEQYF | TRBV29-1 | . | TRBJ2-7 | few
TGCGCCAGCAGGGATAAGGGGGCGCAGACTGAAGCTTTCTTT | CASRDKGAQTEAFF | TRBV10-2 | TRBD1 | TRBJ1-1 | .
TGTGCCAGCAAAGCCGGCGCATCACCCCTCCACTTT | CASKAGASPLHF | TRBV12-3/TRBV12-4 | . | TRBJ1-6 | .
TGCGCCAGCAGCCAAGTTGGGCCCGGGGGTAATTCACCCCTCCACTTT | CASSQVGPGGNSPLHF | TRBV4-1 | . | TRBJ1-6 | few
TGTGCCAGCAGCACCGACTCGTGGGGGCTTAATGAAAAACTGTTTTTT | CASSTDSWGLNEKLFF | TRBV7-8 | . | TRBJ1-4 | once
TGTGCCAGCAGTGAAGAGGGCGACACCACAGATACGCAGTATTTT | CASSEEGDTTDTQYF | TRBV6-4 | . | TRBJ2-3 | many
TGTGCCAGCAGCCCCGGACAGTTTTCCTACGAGCAGTACTTC | CASSPGQFSYEQYF | TRBV5-5 | . | TRBJ2-7 | many
TGCAGTGCCCCAGCGGGAGGGCCACTAATAAATACGCAGTATTTT | CSAPAGGPLINTQYF | TRBV20-1 | TRBD2 | TRBJ2-3 | .
TGTGCCAGCAGCCAAGCGGACAGGCCCAACGAGCAGTACTTC | CASSQADRPNEQYF | TRBV3-1 | TRBD1 | TRBJ2-7 | few
TGCAGTGCTAGGGACAGGACGGTTGGACGAAGCTCCTACAATGAGCAGTTCTTC | CSARDRTVGRSSYNEQFF | TRBV20-1 | TRBD1 | TRBJ2-1 | few
TGCAGTGCTATATCTGGGGGATCGAGCTCCTACAATGAGCAGTACTTC | CSAISGGSSSYNEQYF | TRBV20-1 | . | TRBJ2-7 | .
TGTGCCAGCAGTTACGGTACAGATACGCAGTATTTT | CASSYGTDTQYF | TRBV6-6 | . | TRBJ2-3 | many
TGTGCCAGCAGTTTTAGGGGGGGGGACGCGGAAGAGCAGTTCTTC | CASSFRGGDAEEQFF | TRBV5-5 | . | TRBJ2-1 | few
TGTGCTAGTGGTTTGGTTCGGACTCACTACAATGAGCAGTTCTTC | CASGLVRTHYNEQFF | TRBV12-5 | . | TRBJ2-1 | few
TGTGCCAGCTCACCAGAACAGGGAATTGGCTACACCTTC | CASSPEQGIGYTF | TRBV18 | . | TRBJ1-2 | .
TGCAGTGCTAGGATCCGGGACAGGTTGTCGGGGAATGAGCAGTTCTTC | CSARIRDRLSGNEQFF | TRBV20-1 | TRBD1 | TRBJ2-1 | .
TGCAGTGCTTTGGCGGGACTAGCGGTAAGGAATGAGCAGTACTTC | CSALAGLAVRNEQYF | TRBV20-1 | TRBD2 | TRBJ2-5 | .
TGTGCCAGCAGATTGACAGGGAGGGCCAACGTCCTGACTTTC | CASRLTGRANVLTF | TRBV2 | TRBD1 | TRBJ2-6 | once
TGTGCCAGCAGCTTGGGGACAGAGAGGAGCGTGGGCTACACCTTC | CASSLGTERSVGYTF | TRBV7-9 | TRBD1 | TRBJ1-2 | .
TGCAGTGCTGCTGACAGGGGCACAGATACGCAGTATTTT | CSAADRGTDTQYF | TRBV20-1 | TRBD1 | TRBJ2-3 | .
TGTGCCAGCAGCTTAGCACCTAGCGGGAGAGTGTACGAGCAGTACTTC | CASSLAPSGRVYEQYF | TRBV7-8 | TRBD2 | TRBJ2-7 | .
TGTGCCAGCGGAAAATTCGGGGAGACCCAGTACTTC | CASGKFGETQYF | TRBV2 | . | TRBJ2-5 | once